The present T cell receptor (beta chain) was sequenced within a study of cytomegalovirus exposure and HLA in healthy donors. Findings of the study overall: The productive fraction for most TCR beta V segments was about 87% or about 30% in an earlier analysis.

As for this clone: Antigen: not known.

The germline V gene encodes CDR1 DFQATT and CDR2 SNEGSKA (reference sequence). V was trimmed by 3 bases and J by 4 bases, leaving 5 bases between them. The CDR3 covers 11 residues. PCR was performed using 60 Vbeta and 13 Jbeta primers. The protocol was immunoSEQ multiplex PCR, while the TCRdb copy is restricted to in-frame clones and leaves out a portion. The sample shows over 150,000 clones, approximately 80% of them seen only once. The source material was PBMCs. This TCR was sampled from a man aged 30 to 39 in good health and CMV-seropositive. The chain couples TRBV20-1 to TRBJ2-3; D not resolved. DNA for the CDR3: TGCAGTGCTAGTGTCTCAGATACGCAGTATTTT. This sequence encodes CSASVSDTQYF.